The rows below give T cell receptor beta chains drawn from one sample of a study of identical twins. TCRdb re-called the 5' RACE reads with MiXCR, one entry per CDR3 protein. The top ten hold under 4.5% of the sample, which has about 240,000 distinct CDR3 sequences, roughly 13% seen once. These same records also appear under a second study, on yellow fever vaccine responses in identical twins.

The source material was memory (CD45RO+) T cells sorted from blood. Receptors were obtained from a woman between 18 and 29 years old in good health. Each CDR3 is given with its conserved first and last residue. The D gene is left open where the match is weak. The size entry is marked missing in some rows and otherwise reads once, few, many or a size class.

clone_size,j_call,d_call,v_call,cdr3_nt,cdr3_aa
few,TRBJ2-7,TRBD1,TRBV6-5,TGTGCCAGCAGTTCACCCGGGACAGGGGGCTACGAGCAGTACTTC,CASSSPGTGGYEQYF
few,TRBJ2-7,NA,TRBV9,TGTGCCAGCAGCGTAGAGGGGGGAGGTATTTACGAGCAGTACTTC,CASSVEGGGIYEQYF
NA,TRBJ1-1,NA,TRBV5-6,TGTGCCAGCACCCTACAGGGTGCAAGGGCCACTGAAGCTTTCTTT,CASTLQGARATEAFF
NA,TRBJ1-4,NA,TRBV28,TGTGCCAGCAGTTCTAAGGGGCTGGGGGCAGGAAAACTGTTTTTT,CASSSKGLGAGKLFF
many,TRBJ2-3,NA,TRBV21-1,TGTGCCAGCATGGAGGGACGGGGGGCCACAGATACGCAGTATTTT,CASMEGRGATDTQYF
few,TRBJ2-1,TRBD2,TRBV4-3,TGCGCCAGCAGCCAAGGCGTAGGTAGCGGGAGTTTTAATGAGCAGTTCTTC,CASSQGVGSGSFNEQFF
few,TRBJ2-7,NA,TRBV12-3/TRBV12-4,TGTGCCAGCAGTTTTTTTTCTGGCAGGGCGGAGCAGTACTTC,CASSFFSGRAEQYF
many,TRBJ2-2,NA,TRBV5-1,TGTGCCAGCAGCTTAGGGAACACCGGGGAGCTGTTTTTT,CASSLGNTGELFF
few,TRBJ2-2,TRBD2,TRBV20-1,TGCAGTGCTGGTCGGACTAGCGGGAGACCGAACACCGGGGAGCTGTTTTTT,CSAGRTSGRPNTGELFF
few,TRBJ2-2,TRBD1,TRBV3-1,TGTGCCAGCAGCCAATTGAACAGGGGTGTGCGTGGGGAGCTGTTTTTT,CASSQLNRGVRGELFF
few,TRBJ1-1,TRBD1,TRBV5-1,TGCGCCAGCAGTTCGGGAGGGGGCTGGGACACTGAAGCTTTCTTT,CASSSGGGWDTEAFF
many,TRBJ1-2,TRBD1,TRBV7-2,TGTGCCAGCAGCTTTGACAGGGGGCGCGAGTATGGCTACACCTTC,CASSFDRGREYGYTF